This T cell receptor (beta chain) emerged from a study of OX40 agonist ivuxolimab in advanced cancers. As for the study in general: Patients achieving partial responses numbered three: one hepatocellular carcinoma case and two cutaneous melanoma cases. Study observations and caveats: The study observed clonal expansion of CD4+ and CD8+ blood T cells by week 6 at 0.1 to 3.0 mg/kg. Average numbers of expanded clones were greater in CD8+ T cells than in CD4+.

Method: immunoSEQ multiplex PCR; TCRdb's copy keeps in-frame clones and lacks some. The data hold more than 100,000 clones, with about 92% observed a single time. Remarks on this clone: As yet, its antigen is unknown.

Trimming shortened V by 3 bases and J by 7 bases, and 12 bases separated the two germline ends. CDR1 and CDR2 from the germline V gene are MNHEY and SMNVEV (reference sequence). The CDR3 runs to 14 residues. The chain employs TRBV27 and TRBJ1-4; perhaps TRBD1 as D (6 bases). The sequence came from an adult with an advanced solid tumor such as melanoma, head and neck, liver or kidney cancer. Sequencing used CD4+ or CD8+ T cells sorted from blood, obtained in a trial of the OX40 agonist ivuxolimab. The CDR3 loop reads CASSFRGTGEKLFF. CDR3 DNA: TGTGCCAGCAGTTTCAGGGGTACTGGTGAAAAACTGTTTTTT. The full variable domain, completed using reference TRBV27 and TRBJ1-4, is EAQVTQNPRYLITVTGKKLTVTCSQNMNHEYMSWYRQDPGLGLRQIYYSMNVEVTDKGDVPEGYKVSRKEKRNFPLILESPSPNQTSLYFCASSFRGTGEKLFFGSGTQLSVL.